This TCR beta chain was recovered during a study of post-analysis software for immune sequencing data. Study-level information: The disease courses covered relapsing-remitting, secondary progressive and progressive-relapsing multiple sclerosis. Study results and limitations: There were roughly 5 TRBV segments more frequent in patients than controls, and TRBV5-6, TRBV5-1 and TRBV20-1 were among them. Clustering by F measure revealed strong co-clustering among samples prepared together in one batch. People with multiple sclerosis had a significantly lower normalized Chao1 diversity than controls did.

The germline V gene has CDR1 LGHDT and CDR2 YNNKEL (reference sequence). The CDR3 runs 15 residues. V was clipped by 5 bases and J by 2 bases; unmatched bases: 5. Incorporated into the TCR beta cDNA libraries were unique molecular identifiers, which served to reduce PCR and sequencing biases. The T cell input of roughly 0.9 to 11 million gave roughly 460,000 cDNA molecules. A single record per CDR3 protein comes from TCRdb applying MiXCR to the PCR reads. The data contain hundreds of thousands of distinct CDR3 sequences, roughly 29% of them singletons. On this clonotype: Its antigen is not known.

The chain has TRBV3-1 and TRBJ1-2; 10 bases line up with TRBD1. Sequenced material: blood. This TCR was recovered from a girl between 10 and 17 years old with multiple sclerosis. The CDR3 coding sequence is TGTGCCAGCAGCAATTGGGACAGGGGAAACTATGGCTACACCTTC. Protein product: CASSNWDRGNYGYTF.